The 9 T cell receptor beta chains presented below share a single source sample, sequenced in a study of identical twins. MiXCR was run by TCRdb on the 5' RACE reads, yielding one entry per CDR3 protein. The table shows 350,000 to 500,000 distinct CDR3 sequences, with 15% to 20% occurring only once. Material: naive T cells sorted from blood. These TCRs come from a man in his forties or fifties in good health.

The chain uses TRBV7-9 and TRBJ1-1; TRBD1 matches at 8 bases. The CDR3 has 14 residues. The V gene end was trimmed by 5 bases and the J gene end by 6 bases; junction bases not matched to a gene: 8. The germline V gene encodes CDR1 SEHNR and CDR2 FQNEAQ (reference sequence). The CDR3 sequence is CASSRLQGVPEAFF. The CDR3 coding sequence is TGTGCCAGCAGCCGCCTACAGGGGGTCCCTGAAGCTTTCTTT.

The rearrangement uses TRBV3-1 and TRBJ2-7; D is perhaps TRBD1 (5 bases). Trimming removed 3 bases from V and 1 base from J, with 7 bases in between. CDR1 is LGHDT and CDR2 is YNNKEL in the germline V gene (reference sequence). The CDR3 has 13 amino acids. The CDR3 loop reads CASSQQGSYEQYF. For the CDR3, the DNA is TGTGCCAGCAGCCAGCAGGGATCCTACGAGCAGTACTTC.

A note on this clonotype: The junction does not match germline at one end; this may be a read error. J is TRBJ2-5 and V is TRBV27, with TRBD2 matching 7 bases. This CDR3 is built from 13 residues. Germline CDR1 and CDR2: MNHEY and SMNVEV (reference sequence). CDR3 sequence (DNA): TGTGCCAGCAGGGGGGGAGGGATAGAGACCCAGTGCTTC. Its translation: CASRGGGIETQCF.

The V gene is TRBV7-9, the J gene TRBJ2-3; possibly TRBD2 for D (6 bases). The V and J ends lost 5 bases and 6 bases respectively, with 12 bases between them. The CDR3 has 13 residues. Germline CDR1 reads SEHNR; CDR2 reads FQNEAQ (reference sequence). This chain's CDR3 is CASSPGGVDTQYF. The DNA of the CDR3 is TGTGCCAGCAGCCCTGGCGGGGTGGATACGCAGTATTTT.

This clonotype was seen a handful of times. The chain couples TRBV15 to TRBJ2-1, with 9 bases that match TRBD2. The V segment lost 0 bases and the J segment 4 bases; nucleotides outside the gene matches: 4. CDR3 length: 16 amino acids. The germline gives CDR1 LNHNV, CDR2 YYDKDF (reference sequence). The CDR3, as DNA: TGTGCCACCAGCAGAGATAGTCTAGCGGGGTACAATGAGCAGTTCTTC. This sequence encodes CATSRDSLAGYNEQFF.

This clonotype has ten or more counts. The chain is built from TRBV6-5 and TRBJ2-7; TRBD1 or TRBD2 may be the D gene (7 bases each). V dropped 4 bases and J dropped 4 bases, with 14 bases sitting between them. The CDR3 extends over 14 amino acids. Germline-derived CDR1 and CDR2 are MNHEY and SVGAGI. CDR3: CASSSDQGGYEQYF. The CDR3 DNA reads as TGTGCCAGCAGTTCAGATCAGGGGGGGTACGAGCAGTACTTC.

In its sample, this clonotype was seen many times. The V gene is TRBV5-1, the J gene TRBJ2-2, with D maybe TRBD2 (6 bases). Germline CDR1 and CDR2: SGHRS and YFSETQ. The CDR3 runs 15 residues. V lost 1 base to trimming and J lost 3 bases, with 10 bases between them. Here the CDR3 DNA reads TGCGCCAGCAGCTTGCGGTCGGGGGACACCGGGGAGCTGTTTTTT. This codes for CASSLRSGDTGELFF.

In the case of this clonotype: This sequence may be a read error, since a much larger clone differs from it by one base. This chain links TRBV7-2 with TRBJ2-3, with a tentative D call TRBD2 (5 bases). The CDR3 consists of 16 residues. The germline V gene has CDR1 SGHTA and CDR2 FQGNSA. With 3 bases removed from V and 4 bases from J, the gap between germline ends came to 17 bases. The CDR3 protein is CASSLGGGTTSDTQYF. The CDR3 region has the DNA TGTGCCAGCAGCTTGGGCGGAGGAACTACCTCAGATACGCAGTATTTT.

In its sample, this clonotype was seen many times. The V call is TRBV14, the J call TRBJ1-2; TRBD1 might be the D (6 bases). Germline V CDR1 and CDR2: SGHDN, FVKESK. Between the trimmed V and J ends, which lost 1 base and 3 bases, there was a span of 12 bases. The CDR3 has 15 residues. CDR3 amino acids: CASSQVQGQDYGYTF. CDR3 coding DNA: TGTGCCAGCAGCCAAGTTCAGGGGCAAGACTATGGCTACACCTTC.